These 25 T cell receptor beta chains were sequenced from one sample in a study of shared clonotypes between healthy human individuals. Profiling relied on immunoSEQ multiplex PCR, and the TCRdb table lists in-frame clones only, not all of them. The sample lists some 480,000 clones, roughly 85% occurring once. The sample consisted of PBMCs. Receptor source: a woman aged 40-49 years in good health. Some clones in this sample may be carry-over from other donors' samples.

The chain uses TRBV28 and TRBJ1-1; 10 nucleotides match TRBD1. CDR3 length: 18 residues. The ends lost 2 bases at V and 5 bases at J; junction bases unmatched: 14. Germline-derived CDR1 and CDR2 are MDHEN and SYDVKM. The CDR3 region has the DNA TGTGCCAGCAGTTTAGTGGGGGGACAGGGGAGGGACGGGACTGAAGCTTTCTTT. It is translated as CASSLVGGQGRDGTEAFF.

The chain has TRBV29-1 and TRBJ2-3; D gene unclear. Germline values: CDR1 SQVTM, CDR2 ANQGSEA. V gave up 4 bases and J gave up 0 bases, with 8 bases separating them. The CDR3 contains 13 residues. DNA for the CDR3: TGCAGCGTTGTTCTCGCTAGCACAGATACGCAGTATTTT. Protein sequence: CSVVLASTDTQYF.

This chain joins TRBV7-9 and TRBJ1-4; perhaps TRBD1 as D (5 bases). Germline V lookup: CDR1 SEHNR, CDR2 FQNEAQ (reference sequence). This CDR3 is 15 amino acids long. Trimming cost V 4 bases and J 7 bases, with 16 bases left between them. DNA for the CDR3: TGTGCCAGCAGCTCGGGGCGCCGGGAGGGTGAAAAACTGTTTTTT. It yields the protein CASSSGRREGEKLFF.

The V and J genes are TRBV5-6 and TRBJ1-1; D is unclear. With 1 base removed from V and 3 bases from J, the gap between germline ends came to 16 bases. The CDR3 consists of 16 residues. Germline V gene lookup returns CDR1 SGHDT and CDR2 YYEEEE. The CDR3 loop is CASSLNPDGLHTEAFF. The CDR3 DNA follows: TGTGCCAGCAGCTTGAACCCGGACGGACTACACACTGAAGCTTTCTTT.

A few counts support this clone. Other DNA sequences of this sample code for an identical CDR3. CDR3: CAWSVGLAGVPYEQYF. The CDR3 DNA follows: TGTGCCTGGAGTGTTGGGCTAGCGGGAGTGCCCTACGAGCAGTACTTC. The chain recombines TRBV30 with TRBJ2-7; 10 positions agree with TRBD2. The CDR3 is made up of 16 amino acids. CDR1 and CDR2 (germline): GTSNPN, SVGIG (reference sequence). V lost 0 bases to trimming and J lost 2 bases; unmatched junction nucleotides: 7.

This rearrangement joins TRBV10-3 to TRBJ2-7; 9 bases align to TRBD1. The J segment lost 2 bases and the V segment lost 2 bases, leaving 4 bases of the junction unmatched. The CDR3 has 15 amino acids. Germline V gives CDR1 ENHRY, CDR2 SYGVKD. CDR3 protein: CAISERQGGTYEQYF. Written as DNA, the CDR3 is TGTGCCATCAGTGAGAGACAGGGGGGAACCTACGAGCAGTACTTC.

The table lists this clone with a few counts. The CDR3 protein is CASSTRTTGNTIYF. The CDR3 DNA is TGTGCCAGCAGTACCAGGACCACTGGAAACACCATATATTTT. The chain has TRBV2 and TRBJ1-3; D gene unclear. Trimming took 5 bases from V and 2 from J, leaving 10 bases between them. The germline gives CDR1 SNHLY, CDR2 FYNNEI. CDR3 size: 14 residues. Full variable domain (rest looked up from reference TRBV2 and TRBJ1-3): EPEVTQTPSHQVTQMGQEVILRCVPISNHLYFYWYRQILGQKVEFLVSFYNNEISEKSEIFDDQFSVERPDGSNFTLKIRSTKLEDSAMYFCASSTRTTGNTIYFGEGSWLTVV.

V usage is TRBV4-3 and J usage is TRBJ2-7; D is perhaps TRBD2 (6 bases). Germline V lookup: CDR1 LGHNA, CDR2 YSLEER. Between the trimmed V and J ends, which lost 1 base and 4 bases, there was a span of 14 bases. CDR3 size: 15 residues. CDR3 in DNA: TGCGCCAGCAGCCAAGTAGGGGCGGCGGGATACGAGCAGTACTTC. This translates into CASSQVGAAGYEQYF.

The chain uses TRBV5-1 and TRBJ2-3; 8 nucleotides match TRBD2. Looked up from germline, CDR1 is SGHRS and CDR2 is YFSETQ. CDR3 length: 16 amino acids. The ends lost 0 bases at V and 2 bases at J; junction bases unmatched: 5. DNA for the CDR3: TGCGCCAGCAGCTTGGTCGGTAGCGGGGTCACAGATACGCAGTATTTT. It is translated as CASSLVGSGVTDTQYF.

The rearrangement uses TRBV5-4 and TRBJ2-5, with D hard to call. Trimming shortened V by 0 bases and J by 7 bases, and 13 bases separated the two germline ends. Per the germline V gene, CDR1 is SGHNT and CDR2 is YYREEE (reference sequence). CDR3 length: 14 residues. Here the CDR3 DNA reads TGTGCCAGCAGCTTGGACCTGGATTCCTGGACCCAGTACTTC. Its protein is CASSLDLDSWTQYF.

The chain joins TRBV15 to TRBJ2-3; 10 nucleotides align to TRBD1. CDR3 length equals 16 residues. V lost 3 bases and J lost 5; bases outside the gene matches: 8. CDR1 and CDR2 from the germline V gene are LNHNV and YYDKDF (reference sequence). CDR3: CATSSKDRGIVDTQYF. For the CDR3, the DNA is TGTGCCACCAGCAGCAAGGACAGGGGGATAGTAGATACGCAGTATTTT.

For the CDR3, the DNA is TGCAGCGTCACCAAAGGCCCAATTGAGCAGTTCTTC. Translated, it gives CSVTKGPIEQFF. V and J are TRBV29-1 and TRBJ2-1; unclear D gene. CDR1 is SQVTM and CDR2 is ANQGSEA in the germline V gene. The CDR3 has 12 amino acids. V gave up 6 bases and J gave up 9 bases, with 15 bases separating them.

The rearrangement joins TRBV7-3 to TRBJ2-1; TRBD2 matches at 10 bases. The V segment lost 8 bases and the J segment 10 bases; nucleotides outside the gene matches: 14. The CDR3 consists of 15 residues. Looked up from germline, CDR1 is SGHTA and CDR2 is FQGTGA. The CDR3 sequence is CASSPGLAGAGEQFF. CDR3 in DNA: TGTGCCAGCTCCCCCGGGCTAGCGGGAGCCGGAGAGCAGTTCTTC.

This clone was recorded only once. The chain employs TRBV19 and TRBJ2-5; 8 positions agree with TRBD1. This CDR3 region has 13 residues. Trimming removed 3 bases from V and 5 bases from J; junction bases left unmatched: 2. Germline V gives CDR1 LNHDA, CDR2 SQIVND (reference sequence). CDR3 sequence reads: CASSMRDRETQYF. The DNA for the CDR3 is TGTGCCAGTAGTATGCGGGACAGGGAGACCCAGTACTTC.

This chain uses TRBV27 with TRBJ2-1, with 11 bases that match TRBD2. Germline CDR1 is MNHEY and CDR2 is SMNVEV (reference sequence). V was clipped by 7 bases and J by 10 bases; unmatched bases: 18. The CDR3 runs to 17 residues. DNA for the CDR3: TGTGCCAGCACGAATAGAAACGGACTAGCGGGCCTAGTCGAGCAGTTCTTC. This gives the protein CASTNRNGLAGLVEQFF.

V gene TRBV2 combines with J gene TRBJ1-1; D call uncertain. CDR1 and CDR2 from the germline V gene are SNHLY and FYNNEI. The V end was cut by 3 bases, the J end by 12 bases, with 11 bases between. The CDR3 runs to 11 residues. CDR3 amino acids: CASSEGTRSFF. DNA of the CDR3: TGTGCCAGCAGTGAGGGCACCCGGTCTTTCTTT.

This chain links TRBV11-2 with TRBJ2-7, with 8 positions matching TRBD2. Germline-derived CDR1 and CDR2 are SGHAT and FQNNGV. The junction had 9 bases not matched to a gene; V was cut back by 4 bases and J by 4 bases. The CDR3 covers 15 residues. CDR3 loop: CASSSPGSGTYEQYF. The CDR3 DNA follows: TGTGCCAGCAGCTCGCCCGGTAGCGGGACTTACGAGCAGTACTTC.

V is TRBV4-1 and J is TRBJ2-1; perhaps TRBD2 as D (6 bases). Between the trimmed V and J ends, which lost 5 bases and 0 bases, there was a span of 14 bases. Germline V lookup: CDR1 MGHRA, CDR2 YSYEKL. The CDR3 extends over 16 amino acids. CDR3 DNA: TGCGCCAGCAGCTCCGTCTGGGGAGGCTCCTACAATGAGCAGTTCTTC. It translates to CASSSVWGGSYNEQFF.

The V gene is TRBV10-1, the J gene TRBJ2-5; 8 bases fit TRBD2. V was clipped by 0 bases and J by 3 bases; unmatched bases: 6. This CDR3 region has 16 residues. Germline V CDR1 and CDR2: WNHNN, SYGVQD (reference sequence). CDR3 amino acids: CASSESSGAGEETQYF. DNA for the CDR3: TGCGCCAGCAGTGAGTCAAGTGGAGCGGGAGAAGAGACCCAGTACTTC.

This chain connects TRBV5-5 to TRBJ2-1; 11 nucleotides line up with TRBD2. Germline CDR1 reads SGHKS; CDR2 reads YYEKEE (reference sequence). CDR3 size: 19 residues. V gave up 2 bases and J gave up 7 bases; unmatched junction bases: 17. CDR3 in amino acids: CASSFTDTSGRGGGNEQFF. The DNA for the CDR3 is TGTGCCAGCAGCTTCACCGATACTAGCGGGAGAGGGGGAGGAAATGAGCAGTTCTTC.

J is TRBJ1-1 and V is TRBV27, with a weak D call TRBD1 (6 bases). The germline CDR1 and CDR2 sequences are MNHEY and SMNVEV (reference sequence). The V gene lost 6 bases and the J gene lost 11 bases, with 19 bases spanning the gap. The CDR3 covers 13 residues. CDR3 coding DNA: TGTGCCAGCAGGGGGGGGGCGCAGGCTATGGCTTTCTTT. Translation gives CASRGGAQAMAFF.

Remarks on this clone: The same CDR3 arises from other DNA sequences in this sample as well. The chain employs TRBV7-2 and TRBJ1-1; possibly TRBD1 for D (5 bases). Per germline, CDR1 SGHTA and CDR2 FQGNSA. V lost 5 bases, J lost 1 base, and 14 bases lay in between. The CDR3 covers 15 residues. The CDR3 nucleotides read TGTGCCAGCAGCCCGCAGGGCCGGGGGAACACTGAAGCTTTCTTT. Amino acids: CASSPQGRGNTEAFF.

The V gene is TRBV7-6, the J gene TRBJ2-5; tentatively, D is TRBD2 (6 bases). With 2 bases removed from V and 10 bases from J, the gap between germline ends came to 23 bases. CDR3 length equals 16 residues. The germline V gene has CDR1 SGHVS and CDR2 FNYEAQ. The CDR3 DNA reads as TGTGCCAGCAGCTTAAGTAGCGGTTCCCCCAATACGGGCCAGTACTTC. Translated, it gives CASSLSSGSPNTGQYF.

The CDR3 DNA reads as TGTGCCAGCAGCTTTCTCCTAGCGGGAGGTGGGGAGCTGTTTTTT. Translated: CASSFLLAGGGELFF. The rearrangement uses TRBV5-4 and TRBJ2-2; 11 bases agree with TRBD2. The ends lost 2 bases at V and 8 bases at J; junction bases unmatched: 5. This CDR3 is 15 amino acids long. Germline V gene data show CDR1 as SGHNT and CDR2 as YYREEE (reference sequence).

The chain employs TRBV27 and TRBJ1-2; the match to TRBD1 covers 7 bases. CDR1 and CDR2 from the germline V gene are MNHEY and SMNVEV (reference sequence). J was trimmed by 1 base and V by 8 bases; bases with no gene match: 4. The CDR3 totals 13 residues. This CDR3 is CASGGQINYGYTF. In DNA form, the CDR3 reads TGTGCCAGCGGGGGACAGATTAACTATGGCTACACCTTC.